This T cell receptor beta chain was observed in a study of blood T cells in healthy people across ages. Sample-barcoded 5' priming and a J-beta primer mix drove a second PCR of roughly 7 to 11 cycles. A template-switch adaptor with 12 random nucleotides tagged each cDNA molecule. TCRdb reprocessed the 5' RACE reads via MiXCR and lists one record per CDR3 protein. In the table there are roughly 800,000 distinct CDR3 sequences, around 25% of which are singletons. The sample holds a few counts of this clonotype. This CDR3 is built from 14 residues. Germline CDR1 reads SQVTM; CDR2 reads ANQGSEA. This same sample was also taken into another study, of T cells of mothers and their children.

The J gene is TRBJ2-5, the V gene TRBV29-1; 7 bases align to TRBD2. The DNA end lines up better with TRBJ2-7; the J call may be wrong. Source material: blood. The clonotype was recovered from a boy between 10 and 17 years old in good health. DNA of the CDR3: TGCAGCGCGGAGGTTGAGGGGACTACCTACGAGCAGTACTTC. It specifies CSAEVEGTTYEQYF.